This T cell receptor beta chain came from a study of CD8+ T cells in alopecia areata. Study as a whole: Treated patients took oral tofacitinib at 5 to 10 mg twice daily. The drug, tofacitinib, lasted 6 to 18 months, followed by 6 months off drug.

This clone turned up a few times. Alopecia areata patients had lesional scalp punch biopsies and peripheral blood taken from them. Sorting of PBMCs yielded the CD4+ and CD8+ T cells. cDNA reverse transcribed from extracted RNA served as the sequencing template. Data came from immunoSEQ multiplex PCR; TCRdb stores just in-frame clones and leaves some out. The repertoire includes about 130,000 clones, around 49% of them detected once, and 15% to 20% sits in the top ten. This CDR3 region has 15 residues. Germline V gene sequence: CDR1 MNHNS, CDR2 SASEGT. The V gene lost 5 bases and the J gene lost 3 bases, with 16 bases spanning the gap.

The receptor was isolated from a human donor with alopecia areata. The gene calls are TRBV6-1 and TRBJ2-5; D remains unclear. Sequencing was performed on CD8+ T cells sorted from blood, taken at week 0. CDR3 sequence: CASSFGPAPEETQYF. The CDR3 coding sequence is TGTGCCAGCAGTTTTGGTCCGGCTCCGGAAGAGACCCAGTACTTC.